The 8 T cell receptor beta chains presented below share a single source sample, sequenced in a study of cytomegalovirus exposure and HLA in healthy donors. Use of 60 Vbeta and 13 Jbeta primers characterized the PCR. Here immunoSEQ multiplex PCR was the method, and the copy in TCRdb shows in-frame clones only, minus some. The sample contains 85,000 to 100,000 clones, just under 90% of which appear only once. The sequenced sample was PBMCs. These receptors were obtained from a young man in good health and CMV-seronegative.

This chain links TRBV18 with TRBJ2-7, with 9 bases fitting TRBD1. Germline V gene sequence: CDR1 KGHSH, CDR2 LQKENI. The length of the CDR3 is 14 residues. The ends lost 3 bases at V and 6 bases at J; junction bases unmatched: 6. The CDR3 loop reads CASSPGTGFSEQYF. CDR3 DNA sequence: TGTGCCAGCTCACCCGGGACAGGGTTCTCCGAGCAGTACTTC.

V usage is TRBV11-2 and J usage is TRBJ1-1, with D unclear. The CDR3 is made up of 13 amino acids. Deletions cut 5 bases from V and 4 bases from J, with 11 bases between. CDR1 is SGHAT and CDR2 is FQNNGV in the germline V gene. This chain's CDR3 is CASSPRVATEAFF. The CDR3 DNA is TGTGCCAGCAGCCCGAGGGTTGCCACTGAAGCTTTCTTT.

The chain combines TRBV7-2 with TRBJ1-4; TRBD1 is a possible D gene (6 bases). The CDR3 runs to 15 residues. CDR1 is SGHTA and CDR2 is FQGNSA in the germline V gene. Between the trimmed V and J ends, which lost 1 base and 7 bases, there was a span of 13 bases. CDR3 amino acids: CASSLVAGVSEKLFF. The CDR3 region has the DNA TGTGCCAGCAGCTTAGTTGCAGGGGTTAGTGAAAAACTGTTTTTT.

The chain employs TRBV2 and TRBJ1-1; D is possibly TRBD1 (5 bases). V was clipped by 0 bases and J by 1 base, with 6 bases between them. The germline CDR1 and CDR2 sequences are SNHLY and FYNNEI. There are 14 residues in the CDR3. The CDR3 here is CASSEARGNTEAFF. In DNA form, the CDR3 reads TGTGCCAGCAGTGAAGCTAGGGGGAACACTGAAGCTTTCTTT.

The rearrangement joins TRBV11-3 to TRBJ2-2; D perhaps matches TRBD2 (5 bases). The CDR3 is 11 amino acids. Germline V gene lookup returns CDR1 SGHNT and CDR2 YENEEA. V lost 8 bases, J lost 4 bases, and 5 bases lay in between. The CDR3 protein is CASRGTGELFF. The CDR3 nucleotides read TGTGCCAGCCGGGGCACCGGGGAGCTGTTTTTT.

The V and J genes are TRBV19 and TRBJ2-1; 9 nucleotides line up with TRBD1. The V segment lost 7 bases and the J segment 1 base; nucleotides outside the gene matches: 8. The CDR3 runs to 16 residues. Germline CDR1 is LNHDA and CDR2 is SQIVND (reference sequence). CDR3 DNA sequence: TGTGCCAGTACTCCACTCGGGACAGGGTCCTACAATGAGCAGTTCTTC. This gives the protein CASTPLGTGSYNEQFF. Full variable domain (rest looked up from reference TRBV19 and TRBJ2-1): DGGITQSPKYLFRKEGQNVTLSCEQNLNHDAMYWYRQDPGQGLRLIYYSQIVNDFQKGDIAEGYSVSREKKESFPLTVTSAQKNPTAFYLCASTPLGTGSYNEQFFGPGTRLTVL.

This clone showed up just once. The rearrangement links TRBV19 to TRBJ2-1, with 12 bases identical to TRBD2. V trimming: 5 bases; J trimming: 5 bases; junction bases outside the gene matches: 4. The CDR3 is 15 residues long. Germline V gene sequence: CDR1 LNHDA, CDR2 SQIVND (reference sequence). CDR3 nucleotides: TGTGCCAGTAGTCCCCGGACTAGCGGGAACAATGAGCAGTTCTTC. It is translated as CASSPRTSGNNEQFF.

This rearrangement joins TRBV5-1 to TRBJ2-1; D possibly corresponds to TRBD2 (5 bases). This CDR3 is built from 14 residues. Germline CDR1 is SGHRS and CDR2 is YFSETQ. V lost 4 bases and J lost 8, with 16 bases in between. The CDR3 DNA sequence: TGCGCCAGCAGCGTCACATGGGAGAGGGATGAGCAGTTCTTC. This translates into CASSVTWERDEQFF.